A single sample gave rise to the 19 T cell receptor beta chains below, sequenced in a study of blood T cell repertoires in COVID-19. Clones were read by immunoSEQ multiplex PCR, and TCRdb kept only the in-frame ones, dropping some. The sample yields 120,000 or so clones, 70% to 85% seen once. Specimen: peripheral blood. The origin of the receptors is a woman aged 70-85 years with acute or convalescent COVID-19.

The chain recombines TRBV11-2 with TRBJ2-3; 8 nucleotides line up with TRBD1. Germline V lookup: CDR1 SGHAT, CDR2 FQNNGV. The CDR3 has 14 amino acids. Trimming removed 4 bases from V and 3 bases from J; junction bases left unmatched: 3. CDR3: CASSSQGATDTQYF. DNA for the CDR3: TGTGCCAGCAGCTCCCAGGGGGCTACAGATACGCAGTATTTT.

This sequence joins TRBV4-2 and TRBJ1-5; TRBD1 is a possible D gene (6 bases). This CDR3 is 15 amino acids long. Germline assignment: CDR1 LGHNA and CDR2 YNFKEQ. V was cut by 1 base and J by 3 bases, with 10 bases left in between. CDR3 DNA: TGTGCCAGCAGCCAAGCAACAGGGTTCAATCAGCCCCAGCATTTT. This codes for CASSQATGFNQPQHF.

The chain joins TRBV20-1 to TRBJ1-4; the match to TRBD1 covers 8 bases. CDR3 length equals 10 residues. V lost 6 bases to trimming and J lost 17 bases; unmatched junction nucleotides: 8. Germline CDR1 and CDR2: DFQATT and SNEGSKA (reference sequence). The CDR3 sequence is CSAWDRRSFF. In DNA, the CDR3 is TGCAGTGCATGGGACAGGCGCTCATTTTTT.

The gene calls are TRBV5-1 and TRBJ1-2; the match to TRBD1 covers 9 bases. CDR1 is SGHRS and CDR2 is YFSETQ in the germline V gene. The trim removed 2 bases at V and 6 bases at J, leaving 5 bases unmatched. This CDR3 spans 14 amino acids. This CDR3 reads CASSLTGGRDGYTF. CDR3 DNA sequence: TGCGCCAGCAGCTTAACAGGGGGCAGGGATGGCTACACCTTC.

The chain is built from TRBV19 and TRBJ1-5; D gene uncertain. V was cut by 6 bases and J by 4 bases, with 10 bases left in between. CDR3 length: 13 amino acids. CDR1 LNHDA and CDR2 SQIVND come from the germline V gene (reference sequence). The CDR3 protein is CASSIELNQPQHF. The CDR3 region has the DNA TGTGCCAGTAGCATTGAGTTGAATCAGCCCCAGCATTTT.

This clone showed up just once. The rearrangement links TRBV9 to TRBJ2-2; D is perhaps TRBD2 (6 bases). V shed 2 bases and J shed 3 bases, with 11 bases lying between them. The CDR3 totals 15 residues. Germline CDR1 reads SGDLS; CDR2 reads YYNGEE. CDR3 coding DNA: TGTGCCAGCAGCGTCGGAGGAGGGTACACCGGGGAGCTGTTTTTT. Translating it yields CASSVGGGYTGELFF.

V usage is TRBV11-3 and J usage is TRBJ2-6; the D gene is possibly TRBD1 (6 bases). Germline CDR1 SGHNT, CDR2 YENEEA. The V end was cut by 5 bases, the J end by 0 bases, with 17 bases between. CDR3 length equals 18 residues. The CDR3 nucleotides are TGTGCCAGCAGCCCTCAACAGGGCTCTTACTCTGGGGCCAACGTCCTGACTTTC. Translating gives CASSPQQGSYSGANVLTF.

The chain recombines TRBV10-3 with TRBJ1-5; possible D gene TRBD1, 5 bases. Trimming left V 2 bases short and J 0 bases short, with 11 bases between. This CDR3 spans 16 amino acids. Germline CDR1 and CDR2: ENHRY and SYGVKD. In DNA, the CDR3 is TGTGCCATCAGTGAGGGGGCACCTTATAGCAATCAGCCCCAGCATTTT. Encoded protein: CAISEGAPYSNQPQHF.

The rearrangement uses TRBV6-2 or TRBV6-3 and TRBJ1-2, with D possibly TRBD1 on 5 matching bases. This CDR3 contains 14 residues. Trimming left V 2 bases short and J 6 bases short, with 13 bases between. In germline, CDR1 is MNHEY, CDR2 SVGEGT. Here the CDR3 DNA reads TGTGCCAGCAGTTACGAGGGGAGGGTTGATGGCTACACCTTC. Residues: CASSYEGRVDGYTF.

There are a few counts of this clone. The chain has TRBV29-1 and TRBJ2-7; D remains unclear. The CDR3 covers 11 residues. Trimming shortened V by 6 bases and J by 2 bases, and 8 bases separated the two germline ends. Germline CDR1 reads SQVTM; CDR2 reads ANQGSEA. The CDR3: CSVQYTYEQYF. DNA of the CDR3: TGCAGCGTCCAGTACACCTACGAGCAGTACTTC.

This clone was detected once. The chain is built from TRBV3-1 (or the pseudogene TRBV3-2) and TRBJ2-1, with TRBD2 matching over 11 bases. CDR1 LGHDT and CDR2 YNNKEL come from the germline V gene (reference sequence). Germline trimming cut 2 bases from V and 4 bases from J; bases unmatched to any gene: 10. The CDR3 has 18 amino acids. In DNA form, the CDR3 reads TGTGCCAGCAGCCAAACCCGAGCTAGCGGGGGGCTTTACAATGAGCAGTTCTTC. This sequence encodes CASSQTRASGGLYNEQFF.

V usage is TRBV30 and J usage is TRBJ1-5; D is perhaps TRBD1 (6 bases). Trimming shortened V by 2 bases and J by 3 bases, and 14 bases separated the two germline ends. In germline, CDR1 is GTSNPN, CDR2 SVGIG (reference sequence). The CDR3 has 15 amino acids. The CDR3 sequence: CAWSMGGRNNQPQHF. The CDR3 DNA sequence: TGTGCCTGGAGTATGGGGGGGCGAAACAATCAGCCCCAGCATTTT.

The genes are TRBV27 and TRBJ1-1; 7 bases agree with TRBD1. Germline V CDR1 and CDR2: MNHEY, SMNVEV (reference sequence). Trimming cost V 5 bases and J 5 bases; bases outside gene matches: 14. There are 16 residues in the CDR3. This CDR3 is CASSAPGRPRGTEAFF. The DNA for the CDR3 is TGTGCCAGCAGTGCACCCGGGCGACCCAGGGGGACTGAAGCTTTCTTT.

This clone was detected only once. The chain recombines TRBV5-1 with TRBJ2-3; a possible D gene is TRBD2 (5 bases). Trimming pared 0 bases from V and 0 bases from J, leaving 11 bases between. Per germline, CDR1 SGHRS and CDR2 YFSETQ. The CDR3 is 16 residues long. The CDR3 here is CASSLVGRDSTDTQYF. The CDR3, as DNA: TGCGCCAGCAGCTTGGTCGGACGGGATAGCACAGATACGCAGTATTTT.

The CDR3 nucleotides are TGTGCCAGCAGCATAAGCGGGGGGGCAGGAATCAGCACAGATACGCAGTATTTT. Translated, it gives CASSISGGAGISTDTQYF. The chain combines TRBV9 with TRBJ2-3; 10 bases fit TRBD2. Germline CDR1 is SGDLS and CDR2 is YYNGEE. J gave up 0 bases and V 4 bases, and 11 bases lay outside the gene matches. This CDR3 contains 18 residues.

The chain has TRBV10-2 and TRBJ1-5, with 8 bases matching TRBD1. Trimming took 5 bases from V and 6 from J; bases not matched to a gene: 3. In germline, CDR1 is WSHSY, CDR2 SAAADI. This CDR3 is 13 amino acids long. The CDR3 spells CASSSQGGQPQHF. For the CDR3, the DNA is TGCGCCAGCAGTTCACAGGGGGGTCAGCCCCAGCATTTT.

About this clone: Other DNA sequences within the sample encode an identical CDR3. In nucleotides, the CDR3 is TGCGCCAGCAGCTTGGACTCCGGAGGATATGGCTACACCTTC. Protein product: CASSLDSGGYGYTF. The V gene is TRBV5-1, the J gene TRBJ1-2; D gene ambiguous. The CDR3 runs 14 residues. The germline V and J ends were trimmed by 0 bases and 5 bases, with 11 bases remaining between them. Germline CDR1 is SGHRS and CDR2 is YFSETQ.

V gene TRBV7-2 combines with J gene TRBJ1-2; D is uncertain. This CDR3 has 13 amino acids. The germline gives CDR1 SGHTA, CDR2 FQGNSA. Trimming removed 5 bases at V and 7 bases at J, with 14 bases between. CDR3 loop: CASSPPVAVGYTF. For the CDR3, the DNA is TGTGCCAGCAGCCCGCCTGTGGCGGTTGGCTACACCTTC. Full variable domain (remainder filled in from reference TRBV7-2 and TRBJ1-2): GAGVSQSPSNKVTEKGKDVELRCDPISGHTALYWYRQSLGQGLEFLIYFQGNSAPDKSGLPSDRFSAERTGGSVSTLTIQRTQQEDSAVYLCASSPPVAVGYTFGSGTRLTVV.

The chain recombines TRBV5-1 with TRBJ1-1, with D possibly TRBD1 on 5 matching bases. The CDR3 is 17 amino acids. The V end lost 7 bases, the J end lost 5 bases, and 27 bases lay between the germline ends. Germline CDR1 SGHRS, CDR2 YFSETQ. The chain's CDR3 is CASSQPQGTLGMTEAFF. CDR3 nucleotide sequence: TGCGCCAGCTCACAGCCCCAGGGAACGTTGGGGATGACTGAAGCTTTCTTT.